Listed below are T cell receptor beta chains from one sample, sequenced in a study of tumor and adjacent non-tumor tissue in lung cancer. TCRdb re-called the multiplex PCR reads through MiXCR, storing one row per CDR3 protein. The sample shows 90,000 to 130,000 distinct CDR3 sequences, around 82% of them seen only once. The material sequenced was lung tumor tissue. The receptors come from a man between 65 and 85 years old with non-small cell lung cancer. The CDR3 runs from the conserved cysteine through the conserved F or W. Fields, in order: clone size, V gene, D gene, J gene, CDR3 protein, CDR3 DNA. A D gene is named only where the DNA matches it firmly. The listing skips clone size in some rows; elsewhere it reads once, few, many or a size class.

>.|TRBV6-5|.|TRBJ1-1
CASSYSWGSTEALF
TGTGCCAGCAGTTACTCCTGGGGAAGCACTGAAGCTCTCTTC
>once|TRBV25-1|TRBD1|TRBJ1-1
CASSEYGTANSEAFF
TGTGCCAGCAGTGAATACGGGACAGCTAACAGTGAAGCTTTCTTT
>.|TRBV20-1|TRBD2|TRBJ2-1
CSARDPSGGAIWDEQFF
TGCAGTGCTAGAGATCCCAGCGGGGGGGCTATTTGGGATGAGCAGTTCTTC
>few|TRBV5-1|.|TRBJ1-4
CASWDATNEKLFF
TGCGCCAGCTGGGATGCAACTAATGAAAAACTGTTTTTT
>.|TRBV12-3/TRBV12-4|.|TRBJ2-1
CASSSATGISYNEQFF
TGTGCCAGCAGCTCCGCAACAGGTATCTCCTACAATGAGCAGTTCTTC
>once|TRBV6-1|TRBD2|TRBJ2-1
CASIEYGLAGHNEQFF
TGTGCAAGCATTGAATATGGACTAGCTGGCCACAATGAGCAGTTCTTC
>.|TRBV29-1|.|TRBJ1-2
CCVVPCQSSGQDGYTF
TGCTGCGTTGTCCCCTGTCAATCCTCGGGACAAGATGGCTACACCTTC
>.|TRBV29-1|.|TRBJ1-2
CSVVTYQSSGEDVYTF
TGCAGCGTTGTCACCTATCAATCCTCGGGAGAAGACGTCTACACCTTC
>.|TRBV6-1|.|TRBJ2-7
CASSLGQSHERYF
TGTGCCAGCAGCTTAGGACAAAGCCACGAGCGGTACTTC
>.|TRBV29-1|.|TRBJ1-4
CSVVAGNREKLFF
TGCAGCGTCGTGGCAGGGAATCGTGAAAAACTGTTTTTT
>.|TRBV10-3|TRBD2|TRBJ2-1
CAISISVGLADNEQFF
TGTGCCATCAGTATCTCTGTGGGACTAGCGGACAATGAGCAGTTCTTC
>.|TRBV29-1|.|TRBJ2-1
CSVGLGDEQSF
TGCAGCGTTGGACTGGGCGATGAACAGTCCTTC
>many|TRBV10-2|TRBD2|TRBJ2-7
CASSDTSGSYEQYF
TGCGCCAGCAGTGATACTAGCGGGAGCTACGAGCAGTACTTC
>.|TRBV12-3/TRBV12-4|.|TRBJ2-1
CANSLSLEGNEHFF
TGTGCCAACAGTTTATCGCTGGAGGGCAATGAGCACTTCTTC
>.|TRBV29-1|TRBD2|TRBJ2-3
CSVEGSSGGNTRYF
TGCAGCGTTGAGGGTTCATCCGGGGGGAATACGCGGTATTTT
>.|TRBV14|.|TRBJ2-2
CASRRTNGANSGELFF
TGTGCCAGCAGGCGAACTAACGGTGCGAACTCCGGGGAGCTGTTTTTT
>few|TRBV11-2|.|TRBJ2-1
CASSLRGRDGYNEQFF
TGTGCTAGCAGCTTAAGGGGTAGGGACGGGTACAATGAGCAGTTCTTC
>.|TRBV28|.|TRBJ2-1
CASDISWIDNEQFF
TGTGCCAGCGATATCAGCTGGATTGACAATGAGCAGTTCTTC
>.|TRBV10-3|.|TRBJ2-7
CTISGAGNPYEQYF
TGTACCATCAGTGGTGCAGGGAATCCCTACGAGCAGTACTTC
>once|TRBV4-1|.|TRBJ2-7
CISSRTLSGEGDEQYF
TGCATCAGCAGCCGGACACTATCGGGAGAGGGGGACGAGCAGTACTTC
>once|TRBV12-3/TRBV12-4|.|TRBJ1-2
CASSFPRGYGYIF
TGTGCCAGCAGTTTTCCCAGAGGCTATGGCTACATCTTC
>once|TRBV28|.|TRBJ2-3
CASRPRDRIDTQYF
TGTGCCAGCCGTCCTCGAGACCGTATAGATACGCAGTATTTT
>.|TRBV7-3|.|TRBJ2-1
CASSESNYNEQFF
TGTGCCAGCAGCGAGTCAAACTACAATGAGCAGTTCTTC
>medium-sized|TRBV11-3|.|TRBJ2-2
CASSFLDTGELFF
TGTGCCAGCAGCTTCCTGGACACCGGGGAGCTGTTTTTT
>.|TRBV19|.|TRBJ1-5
CASSGFPEGSNQPQHF
TGTGCCAGTAGCGGATTCCCAGAGGGGAGCAATCAGCCCCAGCATTTT
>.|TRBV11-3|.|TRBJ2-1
CASSLDPTVRRGVQFF
TGTGCCAGCAGCTTAGATCCCACGGTGCGTAGGGGTGTGCAGTTCTTC
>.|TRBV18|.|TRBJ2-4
CASPPLDIAKNIQYF
TGTGCCAGCCCACCTTTAGATATAGCCAAAAACATTCAGTACTTC
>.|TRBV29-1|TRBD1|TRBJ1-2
CSVEQAGGGYGYTF
TGTAGCGTTGAACAGGCAGGGGGCGGGTATGGCTACACCTTC
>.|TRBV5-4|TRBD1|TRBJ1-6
CASSPTGDLNSPLHF
TGTGCCAGCAGCCCAACAGGGGATCTTAATTCACCCCTCCACTTT
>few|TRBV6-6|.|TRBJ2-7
CASSFNGGYYEQYF
TGTGCCAGCAGTTTCAACGGGGGATACTACGAGCAGTACTTC
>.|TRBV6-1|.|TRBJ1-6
CASKPQGKGGSPLHF
TGTGCCAGCAAACCACAGGGAAAAGGAGGTTCACCCCTCCATTTT
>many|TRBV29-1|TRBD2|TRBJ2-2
CSGTGTSGRVAGELFF
TGCAGCGGGACCGGGACTAGCGGGAGAGTGGCCGGGGAGCTGTTTTTT
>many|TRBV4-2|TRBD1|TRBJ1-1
CASSQADGTGGTEAFF
TGTGCCAGCAGCCAAGCCGACGGGACAGGGGGCACTGAAGCTTTCTTT
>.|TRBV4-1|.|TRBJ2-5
CANSQVLTVEETQYF
TGCGCCAACAGCCAAGTACTGACAGTTGAAGAGACCCAGTACTTC
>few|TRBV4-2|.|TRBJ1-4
CASCHTGTNEKLFF
TGTGCCAGCTGCCATACAGGGACTAATGAAAAACTCTTTTTT
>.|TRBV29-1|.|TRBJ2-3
CSMVGTTDTHYF
TGCAGCATGGTGGGGACCACAGATACGCATTATTTT
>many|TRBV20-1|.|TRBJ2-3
CSASPQLITDTQYF
TGCAGTGCTAGCCCCCAGCTCATCACAGATACGCAGTATTTT
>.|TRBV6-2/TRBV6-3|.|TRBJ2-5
CASSRPKETQCF
TGTGCCAGCAGTAGACCAAAAGAGACCCAGTGCTTC
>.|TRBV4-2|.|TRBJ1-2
CASRPMTNYGYTF
TGTGCCAGCAGGCCGATGACTAACTATGGCTACACCTTC
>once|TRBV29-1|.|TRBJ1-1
CSAGTGGPNSGAFF
TGCAGCGCAGGCACGGGCGGGCCTAATAGCGGAGCTTTCTTT
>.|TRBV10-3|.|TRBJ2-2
CAISGVHRDTGELFF
TGTGCCATCAGTGGGGTCCACAGGGACACCGGGGAGTTGTTTTTT
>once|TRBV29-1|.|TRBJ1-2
CTAVPHQSSGEDGYTF
TGTACTGCTGTCCCCCATCAATCCTCGGGAGAAGATGGCTACACCTTC
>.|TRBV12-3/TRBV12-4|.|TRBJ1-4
CASGGRSEKLFF
TGTGCCAGCGGAGGGAGATCAGAAAAACTGTTTTTT
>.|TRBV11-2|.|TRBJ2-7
CTSSLVTSLYEQYF
TGTACTAGCAGCTTAGTGACGTCTCTCTACGAGCAGTACTTC
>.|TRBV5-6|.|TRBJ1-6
CASSSLGDSDNSALHF
TGTGCCAGCAGCAGTCTAGGGGACTCGGATAATTCAGCCCTCCACTTT